This T cell receptor (beta chain) was documented in a study of blood T cell repertoires in COVID-19. Study overall: Collection of acute and convalescent COVID-19 samples took place in the United States, Italy and Spain. Sample material is recorded as cDNA or gDNA derived from T cells, B-cell-depleted T cells, or PBMCs.

Sequencing was performed with immunoSEQ multiplex PCR; in TCRdb, only in-frame clones are kept and a portion is missing. The sample lists some 94,000 clones; roughly 87% were seen once. Seattle-derived patients entered the study during active infection and were followed longitudinally. Sequencing was performed on peripheral blood. This TCR derives from a woman aged 55-69 years with COVID-19, enrolled during active disease.

Here the CDR3 DNA reads TGTGCCAGCAGTACGGGACAGAACTACGAGCAGTACTTC. Protein product: CASSTGQNYEQYF. This chain joins TRBV12-3 or TRBV12-4 and TRBJ2-7, with TRBD1 matching over 7 bases. Trimming took 5 bases from V and 3 from J; bases not matched to a gene: 4. There are 13 residues in the CDR3.